The rows below give T cell receptor beta chains drawn from one sample of a study of spatial heterogeneity in lung cancer. MiXCR was run by TCRdb on the 5' RACE reads, yielding one entry per CDR3 protein. The sample lists approximately 52,000 distinct CDR3 sequences; under 7.5% were seen once. Sample: PBMCs, taken at surgery. The origin of the receptors is a female donor with early-stage non-small cell lung cancer. CDR3s include the opening cysteine and the closing phenylalanine or tryptophan. The D gene is left open where the match is weak. Expanded clones are given a class, and other clones once, few, many or no size at all.

J | V | size | D | CDR3 | DNA
TRBJ1-5 | TRBV15 | - | - | CATSRDRRTWEPQHF | TGTGCCACCAGCAGAGATCGCAGGACCTGGGAGCCCCAGCATTTT
TRBJ2-2 | TRBV12-3/TRBV12-4 | many | TRBD2 | CASRGLAGLTGELFF | TGTGCCAGCAGAGGACTAGCGGGGCTCACCGGGGAGCTGTTTTTT
TRBJ1-4 | TRBV4-1 | - | - | CASSPVIREKLFF | TGCGCCAGCAGCCCCGTGATTCGCGAAAAACTGTTTTTT
TRBJ2-1 | TRBV2 | few | TRBD2 | CASSEASGGYNEQFF | TGTGCCAGCAGTGAAGCTAGCGGGGGTTACAATGAGCAGTTCTTC
TRBJ2-1 | TRBV29-1 | many | - | CSVEKDSASNEQFF | TGCAGCGTTGAGAAGGACAGTGCATCCAATGAGCAGTTCTTC
TRBJ2-3 | TRBV20-1 | few | - | CSALRGRDTQYF | TGCAGTGCTCTCCGGGGGCGGGATACGCAGTATTTT
TRBJ2-1 | TRBV19 | few | - | CASSIDGGAGEQFF | TGTGCCAGTAGTATAGATGGAGGGGCCGGTGAGCAGTTCTTC
TRBJ2-1 | TRBV28 | many | - | CASSLSLAVPYNEQFF | TGTGCCAGCAGTTTATCCTTAGCGGTACCGTACAATGAGCAGTTCTTC
TRBJ1-5 | TRBV7-2 | many | - | CASSVRVGGDQPQHF | TGTGCCAGCAGCGTTAGAGTGGGAGGGGATCAGCCCCAGCATTTT
TRBJ2-7 | TRBV24-1 | many | - | CATSDSQVYEQYF | TGTGCCACCAGTGATAGCCAGGTGTACGAGCAGTACTTC
TRBJ2-3 | TRBV20-1 | many | - | CSLGWGADTQYF | TGCAGTTTGGGTTGGGGGGCAGATACGCAGTATTTT
TRBJ1-5 | TRBV6-2/TRBV6-3 | medium-sized | - | CASSSVLNQPQHF | TGTGCCAGCAGTTCCGTACTCAATCAGCCCCAGCATTTT
TRBJ2-7 | TRBV6-2/TRBV6-3 | many | - | CASRQRGYEQYF | TGTGCCAGCAGGCAAAGGGGCTACGAGCAGTACTTC
TRBJ2-1 | TRBV7-6 | many | - | CASSLRALEVEQFF | TGTGCCAGCAGCTTGCGGGCTCTTGAGGTTGAGCAGTTCTTC
TRBJ2-7 | TRBV29-1 | few | TRBD1 | CSVKVTGGSNEQYF | TGCAGCGTTAAGGTGACAGGGGGGTCAAACGAGCAGTACTTC
TRBJ1-1 | TRBV11-1 | few | - | CASSLQSNTEAFF | TGTGCCAGCAGCCTACAGAGTAACACTGAAGCTTTCTTT
TRBJ1-5 | TRBV30 | many | - | CAWSAGNSNQPQHF | TGTGCCTGGAGTGCAGGGAATAGCAATCAGCCCCAGCATTTT
TRBJ2-5 | TRBV28 | few | - | CASKQLALQETQYF | TGTGCCAGCAAGCAATTGGCCCTTCAAGAGACCCAGTACTTC
TRBJ2-2 | TRBV7-3 | many | - | CASSLKNTGELFF | TGTGCCAGCAGCTTAAAGAACACCGGGGAGCTGTTTTTT
TRBJ1-5 | TRBV19 | few | TRBD1 | CASRRVGQGGNQPQHF | TGTGCCAGTAGGCGGGTTGGACAGGGTGGCAATCAGCCCCAGCATTTT
TRBJ2-2 | TRBV6-1 | many | - | CASSEFWVGELFF | TGTGCCAGCAGTGAATTTTGGGTCGGGGAGCTGTTTTTT
TRBJ2-2 | TRBV9 | - | - | CASSEYGVGELFF | TGTGCCAGCAGCGAGTACGGGGTCGGGGAGCTGTTTTTT
TRBJ2-3 | TRBV5-1 | - | TRBD2 | CASSFPGTRSDTQYF | TGCGCCAGCAGCTTCCCCGGGACTAGGTCAGATACGCAGTATTTT
TRBJ2-5 | TRBV27 | many | - | CASSLSYQETQYF | TGTGCCAGCAGTTTGTCGTACCAAGAGACCCAGTACTTC
TRBJ1-6 | TRBV27 | - | - | CASSEKNSPLHF | TGTGCCAGCAGTGAGAAAAATTCACCCCTCCACTTT
TRBJ1-2 | TRBV20-1 | many | - | CSARDLFGHPTGYGYTF | TGCAGTGCTAGAGATCTCTTCGGCCACCCGACGGGGTATGGCTACACCTTC
TRBJ2-3 | TRBV12-3/TRBV12-4 | many | - | CASSSGQPTDTQYF | TGTGCCAGCAGTTCAGGACAGCCCACAGATACGCAGTATTTT
TRBJ2-7 | TRBV28 | many | TRBD1 | CASSYSGQGRDEQYF | TGTGCCAGCAGTTACTCGGGACAGGGGAGGGACGAGCAGTACTTC
TRBJ2-3 | TRBV10-3 | few | - | CAISDNRETPDTQYF | TGTGCCATCAGTGACAACAGGGAAACCCCAGATACGCAGTATTTT
TRBJ1-6 | TRBV7-3 | - | TRBD1 | CASSSTGGRSPLHF | TGTGCCAGCAGCTCCACAGGGGGCCGTTCACCCCTCCACTTT
TRBJ2-7 | TRBV7-9 | many | TRBD2 | CASSSTSGPYEQYF | TGTGCCAGCAGCTCAACTAGCGGCCCCTACGAGCAGTACTTC
TRBJ1-4 | TRBV7-9 | few | TRBD1 | CASSRGQGDEKLFF | TGTGCCAGCAGCCGCGGACAGGGAGATGAAAAACTGTTTTTT
TRBJ2-3 | TRBV5-4 | many | TRBD2 | CASSFYNSGGATDTQYF | TGTGCCAGCAGCTTCTACAATAGCGGGGGGGCCACAGATACGCAGTATTTT
TRBJ2-5 | TRBV7-7 | many | - | CASSLARRQAQETQYF | TGTGCTAGCAGCTTAGCGAGGCGACAGGCCCAAGAGACCCAGTACTTC
TRBJ2-1 | TRBV28 | many | TRBD1 | CASRALGTGNDEQFF | TGTGCCAGCAGGGCCCTCGGGACAGGGAACGATGAGCAGTTCTTC
TRBJ2-4 | TRBV4-1 | few | TRBD2 | CASSQDAGGQGYIQYF | TGCGCCAGCAGCCAAGATGCGGGGGGGCAAGGGTACATTCAGTACTTC
TRBJ1-1 | TRBV5-1 | many | - | CASKFLGARTEAFF | TGCGCCAGTAAGTTCCTGGGGGCGCGCACTGAAGCTTTCTTT
TRBJ1-2 | TRBV7-2 | many | TRBD1 | CASSSLGQAFGYTF | TGTGCCAGCAGCTCCCTCGGACAGGCTTTTGGCTACACCTTC
TRBJ2-7 | TRBV24-1 | many | - | CATSDSGATSRQYF | TGTGCCACCAGTGATTCAGGGGCTACGAGTAGGCAGTACTTC
TRBJ2-7 | TRBV11-2 | many | TRBD2 | CASSSQRGGEQYF | TGTGCCAGCAGCTCCCAACGGGGAGGGGAGCAGTACTTC
TRBJ2-5 | TRBV28 | many | TRBD1 | CASSLLGTGVQETQYF | TGTGCCAGCAGTTTATTGGGGACAGGGGTACAAGAGACCCAGTACTTC